These T cell receptor beta chains were read from a single sample in a study of blood T cells in healthy people across ages. TCRdb passed the 5' RACE reads through MiXCR, listing each CDR3 protein once. The sample lists around 750,000 distinct CDR3 sequences, about 53% occurring once. Sequencing was carried out using blood. These receptors came from a man older than 75 in good health. Each CDR3 is given with its conserved first and last residue. D genes are given only for firm matches. Size is stated for part of the rows, as once, few or many counts, or as a class when the clone is expanded.

J gene: TRBJ2-7; D gene: .; V gene: TRBV5-1; clone size: .; CDR3 DNA: TGCGCCAGCAGCCTGGACGCAACCTACGAGCAGTACTTC; CDR3 protein: CASSLDATYEQYF
J gene: TRBJ1-1; D gene: .; V gene: TRBV29-1; clone size: many; CDR3 DNA: TGCAGCGTGGGGGGAGAGGGACGGGCCACTGAAGCTTTCTTT; CDR3 protein: CSVGGEGRATEAFF
J gene: TRBJ2-7; D gene: .; V gene: TRBV3-1; clone size: .; CDR3 DNA: TGTGCCAGCAGCCAAGGACACCTCGCCTACGAGCAGTACTTC; CDR3 protein: CASSQGHLAYEQYF
J gene: TRBJ1-5; D gene: TRBD1; V gene: TRBV4-1; clone size: .; CDR3 DNA: TGCGCCAGCAGCCGTGTCTGGGAACAGGGGGTCAATCAGCCCCAGCATTTT; CDR3 protein: CASSRVWEQGVNQPQHF
J gene: TRBJ2-5; D gene: TRBD2; V gene: TRBV10-3; clone size: .; CDR3 DNA: TGTGCCATCAGTGAGTCCGGGACTAGCGGGGAGACCCAGTACTTC; CDR3 protein: CAISESGTSGETQYF
J gene: TRBJ2-1; D gene: TRBD1; V gene: TRBV2; clone size: .; CDR3 DNA: TGTGCCAGCAGTGAACGGGTAGCAGGGGGCGATGAGCAGTTCTTC; CDR3 protein: CASSERVAGGDEQFF
J gene: TRBJ2-7; D gene: TRBD1; V gene: TRBV2; clone size: .; CDR3 DNA: TGTGCCAGCAATTCCGCCAGGGGGCGGTACGAGCAGTACTTC; CDR3 protein: CASNSARGRYEQYF
J gene: TRBJ1-5; D gene: .; V gene: TRBV20-1; clone size: .; CDR3 DNA: TGCAGTGCTAGAAGGGGCAGCTTGAGCAATCAGCCCCAGCATTTT; CDR3 protein: CSARRGSLSNQPQHF
J gene: TRBJ2-3; D gene: .; V gene: TRBV12-3/TRBV12-4; clone size: once; CDR3 DNA: TGTGCCAGCAGTTTAGCAGCGGATACAGATACGCAGTATTTT; CDR3 protein: CASSLAADTDTQYF
J gene: TRBJ1-1; D gene: TRBD1; V gene: TRBV28; clone size: .; CDR3 DNA: TGTGCCACCTCAGGACAGGGGGACATGAACACTGAAGCTTTCTTT; CDR3 protein: CATSGQGDMNTEAFF
J gene: TRBJ1-1; D gene: .; V gene: TRBV2; clone size: .; CDR3 DNA: TGTGCCGGCAGTGAAGAGGGAGAAGCTTTCTTT; CDR3 protein: CAGSEEGEAFF
J gene: TRBJ2-7; D gene: .; V gene: TRBV29-1; clone size: .; CDR3 DNA: TGCAGCGTTTCCCGGGCCATAAACTACGAGCAGTACTTC; CDR3 protein: CSVSRAINYEQYF
J gene: TRBJ2-7; D gene: .; V gene: TRBV29-1; clone size: few; CDR3 DNA: TGCAGCGTTGATGACGGGGCCGAGCAGTACTTC; CDR3 protein: CSVDDGAEQYF
J gene: TRBJ2-3; D gene: .; V gene: TRBV7-2; clone size: many; CDR3 DNA: TGTGCCAGCAGCTTAGGACACAGATACGCGTATTTT; CDR3 protein: CASSLGHRYAYF
J gene: TRBJ2-1; D gene: TRBD2; V gene: TRBV10-3; clone size: .; CDR3 DNA: TGTGCCGCGGAGGGACTAGCGGGAGGAAACAATGAGCAGTTCTTC; CDR3 protein: CAAEGLAGGNNEQFF
J gene: TRBJ2-7; D gene: .; V gene: TRBV27; clone size: .; CDR3 DNA: TGTGCCAGCAGTGCCGGGACGTACAACTACGAGCAGTACTTC; CDR3 protein: CASSAGTYNYEQYF
J gene: TRBJ2-1; D gene: TRBD2; V gene: TRBV5-1; clone size: .; CDR3 DNA: TGCGCCAGCAGCGGCGGGACTAGCGGGGGTAGCTCCTACAATGAGCAGTTCTTC; CDR3 protein: CASSGGTSGGSSYNEQFF
J gene: TRBJ1-6; D gene: .; V gene: TRBV6-5; clone size: .; CDR3 DNA: TGTGCCAGCAGTCAGACGGGACACGGAAATTCACCCCTCCACTTT; CDR3 protein: CASSQTGHGNSPLHF
J gene: TRBJ2-4; D gene: .; V gene: TRBV21-1; clone size: .; CDR3 DNA: TGTGCCAGCAGCAAAGTTTCTAGTCCCGCCAAAAACATTCGGTACTTC; CDR3 protein: CASSKVSSPAKNIRYF
J gene: TRBJ2-7; D gene: .; V gene: TRBV11-3; clone size: once; CDR3 DNA: TGTGCCAGCAGCTTAGAGTTTTCCCACGAGCAGTACTTC; CDR3 protein: CASSLEFSHEQYF